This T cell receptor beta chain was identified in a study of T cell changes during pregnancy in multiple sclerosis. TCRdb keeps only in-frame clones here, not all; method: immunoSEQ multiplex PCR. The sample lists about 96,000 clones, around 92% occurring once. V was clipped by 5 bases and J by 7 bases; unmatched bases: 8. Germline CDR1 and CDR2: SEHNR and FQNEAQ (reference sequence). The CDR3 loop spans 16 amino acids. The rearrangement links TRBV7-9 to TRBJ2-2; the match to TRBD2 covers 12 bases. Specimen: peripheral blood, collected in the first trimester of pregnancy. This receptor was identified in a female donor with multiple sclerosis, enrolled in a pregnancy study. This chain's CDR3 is CASSHTSGRTLGELFF. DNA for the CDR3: TGTGCCAGCAGCCATACTAGCGGGAGGACGCTCGGGGAGCTGTTTTTT.